This is a list of T cell receptor beta chains from one sample in a study of shared clonotypes between healthy human individuals. Repertoires were generated with immunoSEQ multiplex PCR, while TCRdb's copy carries only in-frame clones and drops some. Among approximately 1.1 million clones, 75% to 80% were seen once, and the ten largest hold approximately 0.5%. The material sequenced was memory CD4+ T cells from PBMCs. The receptors stem from a man between 18 and 29 years old in good health. Some clones in this sample may be carry-over from other donors' samples. The CDR3 runs from the conserved cysteine through the conserved F or W. The D gene is left open where the match is weak. Size values are once, few and many counts, or a class for expanded clones, and some rows have none.

>TRBJ1-1|NA|NA|TRBV19
TGTGCCAGTATAGGACAGAAGAACACTGAAGCTTTCTTT
CASIGQKNTEAFF
>TRBJ2-7|NA|NA|TRBV5-1
TGCGCCAGCAGCTTGAGGGCCTACTACGAGCAGTACTTC
CASSLRAYYEQYF
>TRBJ1-3|once|TRBD1|TRBV6-1
TGTGCCAGCAGTGGCCGGGACAGGGGGTTTTGGAAGTCTGGAAACACCATATATTTT
CASSGRDRGFWKSGNTIYF
>TRBJ1-4|once|NA|TRBV6-1
TGTGCCAGCAGTGAACAACCCACCGGTGAAAAACTGTTTTTT
CASSEQPTGEKLFF
>TRBJ1-3|NA|NA|TRBV28
TGTGCCAGCAGTTTATTGGGGAGCTCTGGAAACACCATATATTTT
CASSLLGSSGNTIYF
>TRBJ2-5|NA|NA|TRBV19
TGTGCCAGTAGTATAGCGACAGGGACTGAGACCCAGTACTTC
CASSIATGTETQYF
>TRBJ2-2|NA|TRBD2|TRBV7-9
TGTGCCAGCAGCTTACGGGACTATAACACCGGGGAGCTGTTTTTT
CASSLRDYNTGELFF
>TRBJ1-3|few|TRBD1|TRBV14
TGTGCCAGCAGCCAAGGGCGACAGGGGGCTGGAAACACCATATATTTT
CASSQGRQGAGNTIYF
>TRBJ2-7|many|NA|TRBV6-5
TGTGCCAGCAGTTACTGGGGTACGTCCTACGAGCAGTACTTC
CASSYWGTSYEQYF
>TRBJ2-1|NA|NA|TRBV7-6
TGTGCCAGCAGCTCCTATAGGGGGATCCATGAGCAGTTCTTC
CASSSYRGIHEQFF
>TRBJ2-1|NA|TRBD2|TRBV9
TGTGCCAGCAGCGCTAGCGGGAGGGCGGGCAATGAGCAGTTCTTC
CASSASGRAGNEQFF
>TRBJ2-2|few|NA|TRBV7-3
TGTGCCAGCAGCTTACTCGGAGGCGGGGAGCTGTTTTTT
CASSLLGGGELFF
>TRBJ2-1|once|TRBD1|TRBV5-1
TGCGCCAGCAGCTTTTTACCCCGACAGGGTAAAAATGAGCAGTTCTTC
CASSFLPRQGKNEQFF
>TRBJ1-3|NA|TRBD1|TRBV6-1
TGTGCCAGCAGTGCCCGGACAGGGGCTAATAAGGGAAACACCATATATTTT
CASSARTGANKGNTIYF
>TRBJ1-1|NA|TRBD1|TRBV30
TGTGCCTGGAGTGTAGGGGGCGCGAAGAACACTGAAGCTTTCTTT
CAWSVGGAKNTEAFF
>TRBJ1-2|NA|TRBD1|TRBV11-2
TGTGCCAGCAGCTTCCCAGGGGGCGGTGGCTACACCTTC
CASSFPGGGGYTF
>TRBJ2-1|few|TRBD2|TRBV11-2
TGTGCCAGCAGCTTTCAGCGGGAGTCTCGGAATGAGCAGTTCTTC
CASSFQRESRNEQFF
>TRBJ2-7|NA|TRBD2|TRBV27
TGTGCCAGCAGTTTAGGCGGGAGAGGCTACGAGCAGTACTTC
CASSLGGRGYEQYF
>TRBJ2-7|once|TRBD1|TRBV27
TGTGCCAGCAGTCCCTACCCCGACAGGGCGCTCTCCTACGAGCAGTACTTC
CASSPYPDRALSYEQYF
>TRBJ2-7|NA|NA|TRBV21-1
TGTGCCAGCAGCAAAAAAGGAGTTGCAAGCCGTCGGTACGAGCAGTACTTC
CASSKKGVASRRYEQYF
>TRBJ1-4|NA|NA|TRBV5-1
TGCGCCAGCCGACAGGAAACTAATGAAAAACTGTTTTTT
CASRQETNEKLFF
>TRBJ2-1|few|TRBD2|TRBV28
TGTGCCAGCAGTCCGTCGGGAGGGGCAGATGAGCAGTTCTTC
CASSPSGGADEQFF
>TRBJ2-5|many|TRBD2|TRBV6-6
TGTGCCAGCAGTTACACTTCTAGCGGGAGGGGAGAGACCCAGTACTTC
CASSYTSSGRGETQYF
>TRBJ2-4|NA|TRBD1|TRBV9
TGTGCCAGCAGCGTGACAGGGGCAGCGGACATTCAGTACTTC
CASSVTGAADIQYF
>TRBJ2-1|NA|TRBD1|TRBV15
TGTGCCACCAGCAGAGGGGGGACAGGGGATGAGCAGTTCTTC
CATSRGGTGDEQFF
>TRBJ2-5|once|TRBD2|TRBV28
TGTGCCAGCAGACAAATCGGGGGGGATGGATCAGAGACCCAGTACTTC
CASRQIGGDGSETQYF
>TRBJ2-1|NA|NA|TRBV5-1
TGCGCCAGCAGCTTGGGGACGGGGACTTATGAGCAGTTCTTC
CASSLGTGTYEQFF
>TRBJ1-1|NA|TRBD1|TRBV29-1
TGCAGCGCCCGCACAGGGGCGATATCGAACACTGAAGCTTTCTTT
CSARTGAISNTEAFF
>TRBJ1-1|NA|NA|TRBV7-9
TGTGCCAGCAGCCAGAACACTGAAGCTTTCTTT
CASSQNTEAFF
>TRBJ2-2|NA|TRBD2|TRBV18
TGTGCCAGCTCACCACCGCGTCTAGCGGGAGGATCGAACACCGGGGAGCTGTTTTTT
CASSPPRLAGGSNTGELFF
>TRBJ1-5|NA|NA|TRBV7-2
TGTGCCAGCAGCTTAGCTGGGGGATGGGTTCAGCCCCAGCATTTT
CASSLAGGWVQPQHF
>TRBJ2-7|NA|NA|TRBV5-1
TGCGCCAGCAGCCCGTCGGACATCGCGTGGCAGTACTTC
CASSPSDIAWQYF
>TRBJ2-5|NA|TRBD2|TRBV9
TGTGCCAGCAGCCCCCTAGCGGGAGTAGGGGAGACCCAGTACTTC
CASSPLAGVGETQYF
>TRBJ2-1|NA|TRBD2|TRBV7-8
TGTGCCAGCAGCTTTGGCGGGAGGGACAATGAGCAGTTCTTC
CASSFGGRDNEQFF
>TRBJ2-1|NA|NA|TRBV7-3
TGTGCCAGCAGCTTAACCTTTGGACGGGGCTACAATGAGCAGTTCTTC
CASSLTFGRGYNEQFF
>TRBJ2-7|NA|TRBD2|TRBV28
TGTGCCAGCAGTTTGGGGCTAGCGGTACCCTACGAGCAGTACTTC
CASSLGLAVPYEQYF
>TRBJ2-2|once|NA|TRBV6-1
TGTGCCACCGAGTCCCAAGCGAGTACCGGGGAGCTGTTTTTT
CATESQASTGELFF
>TRBJ2-7|NA|NA|TRBV5-1
TGCGCCAGCAGCGCCAGCTCCTACGAGCAGTACTTC
CASSASSYEQYF